The sample holds a few counts of the clone carrying this T cell receptor beta chain. This record comes from a study of response to subunit inactivated influenza vaccine. TCRdb itself ran the RT-PCR reads through MiXCR, one entry per CDR3 protein. This table holds fewer than 550,000 distinct CDR3 sequences, about 25% found once. This clonotype was sampled from a man over 45 who received an inactivated influenza vaccine. Sequenced material: CD4+ T cells sorted from PBMCs, taken less than 6 days after vaccination.

CDR3 nucleotides: TGTGCCGTTACCCCGGGACAGTCGTCGGGCGGCTACACCTTC. Translated, it gives CAVTPGQSSGGYTF. V and J are TRBV10-3 and TRBJ1-2, with 7 bases that match TRBD1. Germline V CDR1 and CDR2: ENHRY, SYGVKD. The trim removed 11 bases at V and 8 bases at J, leaving 17 bases unmatched. This CDR3 spans 14 amino acids.